Listed below are T cell receptor beta chains from one sample, sequenced in a study of CD8 T cells in Susac syndrome. Each CDR3 protein is one row after TCRdb ran MiXCR on the immunoSEQ multiplex PCR reads. In the table there are some 190,000 distinct CDR3 sequences, approximately 94% of which are singletons. Sequencing was carried out using CD4+ T cells from PBMCs. All receptors derive from a human donor with multiple sclerosis. Both conserved end residues are part of each CDR3. Each record gives: D gene, V gene, J gene, clone size, CDR3 DNA, CDR3 protein. A D gene is named only where the DNA matches it firmly. Part of the rows lack a size; the others show once, few, many or a class for expanded clones.

NA	TRBV7-9	TRBJ2-7	NA	TGTGCCAGCAGCTTATCGGACAGACCCTACGAGCAGTACTTC	CASSLSDRPYEQYF
NA	TRBV12-5	TRBJ1-3	NA	TGTGCTAGTGGTTTGGGGGTCTCTGGAAACACCATATATTTT	CASGLGVSGNTIYF
NA	TRBV30	TRBJ2-3	NA	TGTGCCTGCACAAGGCCCGCCGGCAGTACCACAGATACGCAGTATTTT	CACTRPAGSTTDTQYF
TRBD2	TRBV20-1	TRBJ2-1	NA	TGCAGTGCTCCCCGATCGGCTAGCGGGGACAATGAGCAGTTCTTC	CSAPRSASGDNEQFF
TRBD1	TRBV20-1	TRBJ2-1	NA	TGCAGTGCGGCGCCCGACACAGGGGGCAATGAGCAGTTCTTC	CSAAPDTGGNEQFF
TRBD1	TRBV28	TRBJ2-4	NA	TGTGCCAGCAGTTTACGGGACAGTTTTAACATTCAGTACTTC	CASSLRDSFNIQYF
NA	TRBV4-3	TRBJ1-5	NA	TGCGCCAGCAGCCAAGATTTCGGACCGAGCAATCAGCCCCAGCATTTT	CASSQDFGPSNQPQHF
TRBD2	TRBV7-6	TRBJ2-3	NA	TGTGCCAGCAGCTTAGTCCTCCTAGCGGGGGGTAACCCAGATACGCAGTATTTT	CASSLVLLAGGNPDTQYF
NA	TRBV24-1	TRBJ2-7	NA	TGTGCCACCAGTGAGGACAGCCGAGGGGAGCAGTACTTC	CATSEDSRGEQYF
TRBD1	TRBV12-3/TRBV12-4	TRBJ2-7	NA	TGTGCCAGCAGCCCTTCGGGACAGGGAATTATCTACGAGCAGTACTTC	CASSPSGQGIIYEQYF
NA	TRBV2	TRBJ1-2	NA	TGTGCCAGCAAGGGCAGCTCGCTCTATGGCTACACCTTC	CASKGSSLYGYTF
NA	TRBV5-4	TRBJ2-3	NA	TGTGCCAGCAGCTTGGCCGCAACCGGGACAGATACGCAGTATTTT	CASSLAATGTDTQYF
NA	TRBV29-1	TRBJ2-1	NA	TGCAGCGTTGCCTCAATGGACTCCTACAATGAGCAGTTCTTC	CSVASMDSYNEQFF
NA	TRBV7-2	TRBJ2-1	NA	TGTGCCAGCAGCCTCGGAGGACACAATGAGCAGTTCTTC	CASSLGGHNEQFF
NA	TRBV5-4	TRBJ2-5	once	TGTGCCAGCAGCTCGACAGACCAAGAGACCCAGTACTTC	CASSSTDQETQYF
TRBD1	TRBV29-1	TRBJ2-2	NA	TGCAGCGTTAGCAGGGGGCCCGAGCCCGGGGAGCTGTTTTTT	CSVSRGPEPGELFF
NA	TRBV9	TRBJ2-3	NA	TGTGCCAGCAGCGTATCCCTCACAGATACGCAGTATTTT	CASSVSLTDTQYF
NA	TRBV2	TRBJ2-2	NA	TGTGCCAGGCAACCCAAAGCGAACACCGGGGAGCTGTTTTTT	CARQPKANTGELFF
NA	TRBV2	TRBJ1-1	NA	TGTGCCAGCAACCGGGACTCTAACACTGAAGCTTTCTTT	CASNRDSNTEAFF
TRBD2	TRBV29-1	TRBJ2-1	NA	TGCAGCGTTCGGCTAGCGGGGGGGCTAAACAATGAGCAGTTCTTC	CSVRLAGGLNNEQFF
NA	TRBV28	TRBJ2-7	NA	TGTGCCAGCAGTGGTCTCCTAGGTGGGGCAGCCTACGAGCAGTACTTC	CASSGLLGGAAYEQYF
TRBD2	TRBV6-1	TRBJ2-2	NA	TGTGCCAGCAGTGGGCTAGCGGTGAACACCGGGGAGCTGTTTTTT	CASSGLAVNTGELFF
NA	TRBV5-4	TRBJ2-7	NA	TGTGCCAGCAGCTTGAGGACAACCCTGGACGAGCAGTACTTC	CASSLRTTLDEQYF
TRBD1	TRBV3-1	TRBJ2-4	NA	TGTGCCAGCAGCCAAGAGGGGGACAGGGGGCCCTATTACTTC	CASSQEGDRGPYYF
NA	TRBV24-1	TRBJ2-4	NA	TGTGCCACCAGTGACTCGGGACCCGGCAAAAACATTCAGTACTTC	CATSDSGPGKNIQYF
NA	TRBV3-1	TRBJ2-5	NA	TGTGCCAGCAGCCAAGAGGGCCGGGGGGCGACCCGGGAGACCCAGTACTTC	CASSQEGRGATRETQYF
NA	TRBV4-1	TRBJ2-4	once	TGCGCCAGCAGCCAAACACCTCACCCGGACCACATTCAGTACTTC	CASSQTPHPDHIQYF
TRBD2	TRBV5-1	TRBJ2-6	once	TGCGCCAGCAGCTCCGCACTCCTAGCGGCTGGGGCCAACGTCCTGACTTTC	CASSSALLAAGANVLTF
TRBD1	TRBV7-9	TRBJ1-1	NA	TGTGCCAGCAGCACACCACAGGGGGGGCTGAACACTGAAGCTTTCTTT	CASSTPQGGLNTEAFF
NA	TRBV2	TRBJ1-1	NA	TGTGCCAGCAGTCAAAACAGGGTGGACACTGAAGCTTTCTTT	CASSQNRVDTEAFF
NA	TRBV2	TRBJ1-1	NA	TGTGCCAGCAGTGTAACCCGCCCTGAAGCTTTCTTT	CASSVTRPEAFF
NA	TRBV7-9	TRBJ2-3	NA	TGTGCCAGCAGCTGGGATGGTCGGGACGTTCGTCCAGATACGCAGTATTTT	CASSWDGRDVRPDTQYF
TRBD1	TRBV29-1	TRBJ1-5	NA	TGCAGCGTTGGACAGGGTAGCAATCAGCCCCAGCATTTT	CSVGQGSNQPQHF
TRBD1	TRBV20-1	TRBJ1-5	NA	TGCAGTGCTGCAGGGGGAATCAATCAGCCCCAGCATTTT	CSAAGGINQPQHF
TRBD1	TRBV9	TRBJ2-7	NA	TGTGCCAGCAGCACCGGACAGGGGTCGTCCTACGAGCAGTACTTC	CASSTGQGSSYEQYF
TRBD1	TRBV2	TRBJ2-5	few	TGTGCCAGCCGCGACAGGGGAGAGACCCAGTACTTC	CASRDRGETQYF
NA	TRBV3-1	TRBJ2-7	NA	TGTGCCAGCAGCCAAGATCGGGCTCCCGTGGCCTACGAGCAGTACTTC	CASSQDRAPVAYEQYF
NA	TRBV9	TRBJ2-3	NA	TGTGCCAGCAGCGTAGTCCCTGAAGATACGAAGTATTTT	CASSVVPEDTKYF
NA	TRBV28	TRBJ2-4	NA	TGTGCCAGCAGTAGGGGTGGGGACCTGAAAAACATTCAGTACTTC	CASSRGGDLKNIQYF
TRBD2	TRBV20-1	TRBJ2-3	NA	TGCAGTGCTAGAGAATGGACTAGCGCAGATACGCAGTATTTT	CSAREWTSADTQYF
NA	TRBV30	TRBJ1-6	NA	TGTGCCTGGAGAGGACCTATATCATCACCCCTCCACTTT	CAWRGPISSPLHF
NA	TRBV18	TRBJ1-1	once	TGTGCCAGCTCAGAACAGGTGGGGAACACTGAAGCTTTCTTT	CASSEQVGNTEAFF
NA	TRBV24-1	TRBJ2-5	NA	TGTGCCACCAGTGACTCCTCCTGGGGGGAGAGGGGTGAAGAGACCCAGTACTTC	CATSDSSWGERGEETQYF
TRBD1	TRBV20-1	TRBJ2-3	NA	TGCAGTGCCTCTAACTCCCAGCGACAGGGTCTTATCGCAGATACGCAGTATTTT	CSASNSQRQGLIADTQYF
NA	TRBV10-3	TRBJ2-5	NA	TGTGCCATCAGTGAGTCGCGGATTAGGGACGGCCAAGAGACCCAGTACTTC	CAISESRIRDGQETQYF
NA	TRBV5-6	TRBJ2-3	once	TGTGCCAGCAGCCCTAGGGACTTTATCACAGATACGCAGTATTTT	CASSPRDFITDTQYF